These 25 T cell receptor beta chains came from one sample sequenced in a study of blood T cell repertoires in COVID-19. The assay was immunoSEQ multiplex PCR, and TCRdb's table has in-frame clones only and misses some. The data hold some 77,000 clones, with approximately 90% observed a single time. The sample taken for sequencing was peripheral blood. The source is a man aged 25 to 40 with acute or convalescent COVID-19.

The V call is TRBV25-1, the J call TRBJ1-5, with D perhaps matching TRBD1 (6 bases). The CDR3 contains 17 residues. Germline values: CDR1 MGHDK, CDR2 SYGVNS. The ends were cut back, 2 bases at V and 1 base at J, with 15 bases in the middle. The CDR3 reads CASSEDRTTGSNQPQHF. The CDR3 nucleotides are TGTGCCAGCAGTGAAGACAGGACCACCGGGAGCAATCAGCCCCAGCATTTT.

The chain joins TRBV9 to TRBJ2-7, with a weak D call TRBD1 (6 bases). This CDR3 has 15 residues. Trimming removed 4 bases at V and 5 bases at J, with 19 bases between. CDR1 SGDLS and CDR2 YYNGEE come from the germline V gene. The CDR3 DNA reads TGTGCCAGCAGCTTATACGACAGGATTATCCACGAGCAGTACTTC. Its translation is CASSLYDRIIHEQYF.

V usage is TRBV5-1 and J usage is TRBJ2-7; 11 bases line up with TRBD2. CDR3 length: 15 amino acids. The germline V gene encodes CDR1 SGHRS and CDR2 YFSETQ. V dropped 0 bases and J dropped 6; count of bases not matched to a gene: 5. The CDR3 loop is CASSLVAGGPGEQYF. The CDR3 nucleotides read TGCGCCAGCAGCTTGGTAGCGGGAGGGCCTGGCGAGCAGTACTTC.

J is TRBJ1-1 and V is TRBV10-2; maybe TRBD1 (6 bases). This CDR3 comprises 14 residues. Germline V lookup: CDR1 WSHSY, CDR2 SAAADI. The V end was cut by 6 bases, the J end by 4 bases, with 15 bases between. CDR3 sequence reads: CASSEEGVFTEAFF. The CDR3 bases are TGCGCCAGCAGCGAAGAGGGGGTATTCACTGAAGCTTTCTTT.

This clone was found once. The rearrangement uses TRBV7-9 and TRBJ1-2; possibly TRBD1 for D (5 bases). This CDR3 comprises 13 residues. Germline values: CDR1 SEHNR, CDR2 FQNEAQ (reference sequence). The germline V and J ends were trimmed by 0 bases and 6 bases, with 8 bases remaining between them. This CDR3 reads CASSLAGADGYTF. CDR3 nucleotides: TGTGCCAGCAGCTTAGCTGGGGCGGATGGCTACACCTTC.

CDR3 protein: CASSLARASSYEQYF. The CDR3 bases are TGCGCCAGCAGCTTGGCCAGGGCGAGCTCCTACGAGCAGTACTTC. The gene calls are TRBV5-1 and TRBJ2-7; D is possibly TRBD1 (5 bases). Deletions cut 0 bases from V and 0 bases from J, with 10 bases between. CDR3 length: 15 residues. Germline loops: CDR1 SGHRS, CDR2 YFSETQ.

This clone was observed a few times. The chain couples TRBV11-2 to TRBJ2-1; tentative D call: TRBD1 (6 bases). With 1 base removed from V and 0 bases from J, the gap between germline ends came to 7 bases. CDR3 length: 15 residues. Germline V gives CDR1 SGHAT, CDR2 FQNNGV. CDR3 in amino acids: CASSLADSSYNEQFF. Written as DNA, the CDR3 is TGTGCCAGCAGCTTAGCGGACAGCTCCTACAATGAGCAGTTCTTC.

The V call is TRBV4-2, the J call TRBJ1-5; no clear D. CDR1 and CDR2 (germline): LGHNA, YNFKEQ. V dropped 0 bases and J dropped 7 bases, with 10 bases sitting between them. CDR3 length equals 14 residues. CDR3 sequence (DNA): TGTGCCAGCAGCCAAGATAGAGTATACCAGCCCCAGCATTTT. Translating gives CASSQDRVYQPQHF.

The chain links TRBV7-9 to TRBJ2-1; 9 bases align to TRBD2. The CDR3 consists of 17 residues. J lost 2 bases, V lost 1 base, and 6 bases had no gene match. Germline V gene data show CDR1 as SEHNR and CDR2 as FQNEAQ (reference sequence). Here the CDR3 DNA reads TGTGCCAGCAGCTTAGTCGGTAGCGGGAGTCCCTACAATGAGCAGTTCTTC. Its protein product is CASSLVGSGSPYNEQFF. Together with reference TRBV7-9 and TRBJ2-1, the CDR3 gives the full variable domain: DTGVSQNPRHKITKRGQNVTFRCDPISEHNRLYWYRQTLGQGPEFLTYFQNEAQLEKSRLLSDRFSAERPKGSFSTLEIQRTEQGDSAMYLCASSLVGSGSPYNEQFFGPGTRLTVL.

This chain links TRBV4-1 with TRBJ2-7, with 7 nucleotides matching TRBD2. V lost 0 bases, J lost 0 bases, and 5 bases stayed unmatched. Germline loops: CDR1 MGHRA, CDR2 YSYEKL. The CDR3 consists of 16 residues. In DNA, the CDR3 is TGCGCCAGCAGCCAAGAAGCTCCTAGCGGCTCCTACGAGCAGTACTTC. This encodes CASSQEAPSGSYEQYF.

The chain joins TRBV18 to TRBJ2-6; weak D call: TRBD1 (6 bases). Trimming took off 5 bases at V and 0 bases at J, with 11 bases between the two ends. The CDR3 covers 16 residues. The germline V gene encodes CDR1 KGHSH and CDR2 LQKENI. This chain's CDR3 is CASSRDNPSGANVLTF. CDR3 DNA: TGTGCCAGCTCAAGGGACAATCCCTCTGGGGCCAACGTCCTGACTTTC.

This rearrangement joins TRBV30 to TRBJ2-5, with TRBD2 as a possible D gene (6 bases). V lost 0 bases and J lost 5, with 10 bases in between. This CDR3 contains 13 residues. Germline values: CDR1 GTSNPN, CDR2 SVGIG (reference sequence). The CDR3 DNA reads as TGTGCCTGGAGTGTCGGGGGATCGGAGACCCAGTACTTC. It is translated as CAWSVGGSETQYF.

This chain links TRBV24-1 with TRBJ2-1; 12 nucleotides align to TRBD2. Germline-derived CDR1 and CDR2 are KGHDR and SFDVKD. The CDR3 has 20 residues. The ends lost 3 bases at V and 8 bases at J; junction bases unmatched: 19. Here the CDR3 DNA reads TGTGCCACCAGTGATCGACAGGGGGCTCCTAGCGGGAGGGCCAGAGATGAGCAGTTCTTC. Its protein is CATSDRQGAPSGRARDEQFF.

This clone came up once. J is TRBJ1-2 and V is TRBV28; 10 bases align to TRBD1. Per germline, CDR1 MDHEN and CDR2 SYDVKM. CDR3 length: 17 residues. After removal of 3 bases from V and 7 bases from J, the junction contained 14 bases not matched to a gene. The CDR3 sequence: CASSFYAGTGDSFGYTF. The DNA of the CDR3 is TGTGCCAGCAGTTTTTATGCCGGGACAGGGGACTCCTTTGGCTACACCTTC.

This chain links TRBV6-6 with TRBJ2-2; 11 bases are a match to TRBD2. Germline V gene data show CDR1 as MNHNY and CDR2 as SVGAGI (reference sequence). V lost 11 bases, J lost 1 base, and 3 bases stayed unmatched. The CDR3 spans 14 residues. Written as DNA, the CDR3 is TGTGCCGGGGGGACTAGCGGGAACACCGGGGAGCTGTTTTTT. This sequence encodes CAGGTSGNTGELFF.

The chain recombines TRBV4-1 with TRBJ1-1; 8 bases are shared with TRBD1. The J segment lost 1 base and the V segment lost 1 base, leaving 8 bases of the junction unmatched. Germline lookup yields CDR1 MGHRA and CDR2 YSYEKL. This CDR3 has 17 amino acids. CDR3 sequence (DNA): TGCGCCAGCAGCCAAGTTGGACAGGGAGGAGCGAACACTGAAGCTTTCTTT. This encodes CASSQVGQGGANTEAFF.

This clone was detected once. The rearrangement uses TRBV7-8 and TRBJ2-3; perhaps TRBD2 as D (5 bases). Deletions cut 2 bases from V and 2 bases from J, with 14 bases between. The CDR3 extends over 16 amino acids. Germline V gene data show CDR1 as SGHVS and CDR2 as FQNEAQ. The CDR3 DNA reads TGTGCCAGCAGCTTAAGCTGGTCGGGATACACAGATACGCAGTATTTT. Encoded protein: CASSLSWSGYTDTQYF.

Here the CDR3 DNA reads TGTGCCAGTAGTCAGGGCTTAGGGGAGCTGTTTTTT. This codes for CASSQGLGELFF. The gene calls are TRBV19 and TRBJ2-2, with D possibly matching TRBD1 (5 bases). The CDR3 loop spans 12 amino acids. Trimming removed 5 bases from V and 8 bases from J, with 9 bases in between. Germline CDR1 and CDR2: LNHDA and SQIVND (reference sequence). The full variable domain, with the rest looked up from reference TRBV19 and TRBJ2-2, is DGGITQSPKYLFRKEGQNVTLSCEQNLNHDAMYWYRQDPGQGLRLIYYSQIVNDFQKGDIAEGYSVSREKKESFPLTVTSAQKNPTAFYLCASSQGLGELFFGEGSRLTVL.

In the case of this clone: This same CDR3 is encoded by further DNA sequences in the sample. This sequence joins TRBV14 and TRBJ2-5; 7 bases are shared with TRBD1. V trimming: 2 bases; J trimming: 2 bases; junction bases outside the gene matches: 2. CDR1 is SGHDN, CDR2 FVKESK, per germline. CDR3 length: 14 amino acids. The CDR3 region is CASSQPGQQETQYF. As DNA, the CDR3 is TGTGCCAGCAGCCAACCGGGACAGCAAGAGACCCAGTACTTC. Combining the CDR3 with reference TRBV14 and TRBJ2-5 gives the whole variable domain EAGVTQFPSHSVIEKGQTVTLRCDPISGHDNLYWYRRVMGKEIKFLLHFVKESKQDESGMPNNRFLAERTGGTYSTLKVQPAELEDSGVYFCASSQPGQQETQYFGPGTRLLVL.

This rearrangement joins TRBV7-2 to TRBJ1-1; D may be TRBD1 (6 bases). Germline assignment: CDR1 SGHTA and CDR2 FQGNSA. The ends were cut back, 5 bases at V and 0 bases at J, with 10 bases in the middle. The CDR3 spans 14 residues. CDR3 sequence: CASSPGQLNTEAFF. CDR3 in DNA: TGTGCCAGCAGCCCGGGACAATTGAACACTGAAGCTTTCTTT. The full variable domain, its missing parts supplied by reference TRBV7-2 and TRBJ1-1, is GAGVSQSPSNKVTEKGKDVELRCDPISGHTALYWYRQSLGQGLEFLIYFQGNSAPDKSGLPSDRFSAERTGGSVSTLTIQRTQQEDSAVYLCASSPGQLNTEAFFGQGTRLTVV.

The V gene is TRBV10-2, the J gene TRBJ1-3; 9 bases match TRBD1. The CDR3 has 13 residues. CDR1 WSHSY and CDR2 SAAADI come from the germline V gene. J lost 5 bases, V lost 6 bases, and 2 bases had no gene match. CDR3 sequence reads: CASSGTGRNTIYF. DNA of the CDR3: TGCGCCAGCAGCGGGACAGGGAGAAACACCATATATTTT.

J is TRBJ1-1 and V is TRBV5-1; no definite D call. Germline CDR1 SGHRS, CDR2 YFSETQ. This CDR3 has 14 residues. The V end was cut by 3 bases, the J end by 0 bases, with 9 bases between. CDR3 region: CASSSGIMNTEAFF. The CDR3 bases are TGCGCCAGCAGCTCCGGGATCATGAACACTGAAGCTTTCTTT.

This clone was detected once. V gene TRBV4-3 combines with J gene TRBJ2-7, with D possibly being TRBD1 (5 bases). Germline assignment: CDR1 LGHNA and CDR2 YSLEER. Trimming took off 0 bases at V and 1 base at J, with 7 bases between the two ends. The CDR3 covers 14 residues. CDR3 nucleotides: TGCGCCAGCAGCCAAGAGACAGAGTCCTACGAGCAGTACTTC. Its protein is CASSQETESYEQYF.

The chain combines TRBV19 with TRBJ2-1; D not resolved. V lost 3 bases to trimming and J lost 6 bases, with 12 bases between them. This CDR3 is 14 amino acids long. Germline V gene lookup returns CDR1 LNHDA and CDR2 SQIVND (reference sequence). DNA of the CDR3: TGTGCCAGTAGTATGGCCCCCGCCCCCAATGAGCAGTTCTTC. Protein: CASSMAPAPNEQFF.

CDR3 sequence: CASSQGQGAGNEQFF. The CDR3 region has the DNA TGCGCCAGCAGCCAAGGACAGGGGGCGGGGAATGAGCAGTTCTTC. This chain uses TRBV4-3 with TRBJ2-1; TRBD1 matches at 10 bases. Trimming took 1 base from V and 7 from J; bases not matched to a gene: 4. Germline CDR1 reads LGHNA; CDR2 reads YSLEER. The CDR3 has 15 amino acids.